This T cell receptor (beta chain) emerged from a study of shared clonotypes between healthy human individuals (dated by TCRdb to 2018 to 2021). Study-wide context: The cohort included a few men and two women between 18 and 49 years of age. Per donor, three plates each were used for CD4 naive and CD4 memory, two for CD8 naive, and one for CD8 memory. The study deeply sequenced blood TCR repertoires of 5 or 6 healthy adults to estimate repertoire size and the extent of clonotype sharing between individuals. To increase sequencing depth and limit assay-specific biases, TCR repertoire library preparation and sequencing were carried out by different laboratories using diverse techniques. Per donor, leukapheresis produced somewhere between about 0.85 and 9.5 billion PBMCs. Overall study results and their limits: Pairwise subsampling led to the expectation that sequencing depth would affect the degree of clonotype sharing among donors. Because the study included a small number of donors, the genetic and exposure-history diversity represented was limited. Naive subsets generally had larger estimated clonotype richness than memory subsets did. Incomplete sequencing was indicated by rarefaction of sorted-subset datasets, despite the large sequencing depth. Sampling was limited to blood, and TCR repertoires in tissue likely differ from TCR repertoires in blood. Across four donors, around 5% of naive CD4, roughly 3.5% of naive CD8, roughly 2.2% of memory CD4, and roughly 0.4% of memory CD8 clonotypes were shared. Compared with non-shared clonotypes, the clonotypes found in all four sorted-subset donors had higher generation probabilities.

Relative to germline, V is missing 1 base and J is missing 7 bases, with 3 bases of the junction outside any gene match. The CDR3, from cysteine to phenylalanine, totals 15 residues. The read is trimmed to its CDR3 DNA, 45 bases read in frame from base 1. CDR1 and CDR2 were assigned from the germline V gene as SGHRS and YFSETQ. Remarks on this clone: It has no known antigen specificity. Base qualities are not provided; no much larger clone lies one nucleotide away.

The donors were healthy, HIV-negative adults with no recently reported acute infections or vaccinations. All donors were Caucasian adults living in Nashville, Tennessee, USA. CD4+ T cells were enriched by magnetic negative selection, after which naive cells were positively selected on CD45RA and the negative fraction was taken as the memory subset. Blood was collected by leukapheresis, and PBMCs were isolated by Ficoll-Histopaque density gradient centrifugation and then cryopreserved in liquid nitrogen vapor phase. Analytical flow cytometry was used to check the purity and quantity of every magnetically sorted T cell population. Each sorted fraction had its genomic DNA isolated and then quantified by UV absorbance on a Nanodrop 2000c. Using the deep immunoSEQ assay, TCR CDR3 regions were amplified from genomic DNA by multiplex PCR. Extracted genomic DNA from each cell subset was distributed evenly across all wells of several immunoSEQ 96-well plates, and each plate was treated as a replicate. For sorted subsets, around 200 ng genomic DNA, equal to tens of thousands of T cell genomes, was loaded into each replicate PCR. The purified libraries were quantified using a Qubit 3.0 fluorometer, sized with a Bioanalyzer 2100, and then quantified again using the KAPA Library Quantification kit. Every immunoSEQ 96-well plate was sequenced on a separate single-read 150-cycle Illumina NextSeq 550 flow cell. The authors processed their data as follows. Because only junctional sequences without quality scores were contained in the immunoSEQ output, filtering matching that applied to full-length reads could not be performed. To assign V/J genes and CDR3, sequences were annotated using PyIR, a Python wrapper for IgBLAST v1.9, with IMGT germline references. Reads were filtered out if the reads had weak V/J assignments (E-value above 1e-6), no CDR3, stop codons, out-of-frame junctions, or ambiguous translated residues. V3J clonotypes were defined by identical inferred V gene, J gene, and CDR3 amino acid sequence. Percentage overlap between repertoires was calculated by dividing the number of shared unique clonotypes by the size of the smaller repertoire. Repertoire richness was assessed with RTK rarefaction, the Chao1 estimator, and Recon v2.1 estimates of unobserved clonotypes. Generation probabilities for all TCRbeta clonotypes obtained by the gDNA method from a handful of donors were computed using OLGA. Here the immuneACCESS table is served through TCRdb, limited to in-frame sequences with V and J called. Missing clones are a known gap in these copies; in checked studies unresolved V genes cover under half, and the rest lacks a known reason. The V and J calls and clone size are taken from that table; D and trimming were inferred from the DNA. Here the sample has under 1,900,000 clones; roughly 98.5% occur a single time. 0.3% to 0.45% of the sample goes to the ten largest clones.

Sequencing was carried out using naive CD4+ T cells sorted from blood. The meaning of the sample's cell subset or site label: CD45RA+ positively selected. The TCR originated in a man aged 25-45 years in good health. The chain was built from TRBV5-1 and TRBJ2-1; 12 bases in between match TRBD2. The CDR3 region: CASSLLAGGTNEQFF. Read as DNA, the sequence is TGCGCCAGCAGCTTGCTAGCGGGAGGGACGAATGAGCAGTTCTTC.